These 14 T cell receptor beta chains were all obtained from the same sample, sequenced in a study of blood T cell repertoires in COVID-19. The method was immunoSEQ multiplex PCR; TCRdb's version includes in-frame clones alone and lacks a portion of them. The sample includes 250,000 to 300,000 clones, around 88% of them seen just once. Sequenced material: peripheral blood. These receptors came from a man in his forties with acute or convalescent COVID-19.

The rearrangement links TRBV18 to TRBJ1-1; 9 nucleotides align to TRBD1. The CDR3 is 15 residues long. V was clipped by 4 bases and J by 4 bases; unmatched bases: 7. In germline, CDR1 is KGHSH, CDR2 LQKENI. The CDR3: CASSLSGTGFTEAFF. The CDR3 nucleotides read TGTGCCAGCTCACTATCCGGGACAGGGTTCACTGAAGCTTTCTTT.

The chain recombines TRBV10-2 with TRBJ2-2, with 7 bases lining up with TRBD1. Unmatched junction bases numbered 10, after V lost 8 bases and J lost 1 base. This CDR3 contains 16 residues. Germline V gene sequence: CDR1 WSHSY, CDR2 SAAADI. The CDR3 loop is CASSGRDSLNTGELFF. The CDR3 nucleotides read TGCGCCAGCTCCGGTAGGGACAGCCTGAACACCGGGGAGCTGTTTTTT.

The rearrangement joins TRBV7-2 to TRBJ2-7; perhaps TRBD2 as D (5 bases). V lost 2 bases and J lost 3, with 14 bases in between. The germline CDR1 and CDR2 sequences are SGHTA and FQGNSA. This CDR3 region has 15 residues. CDR3 loop: CASSLWHGENYEQYF. In DNA, the CDR3 is TGTGCCAGCAGCTTATGGCACGGGGAGAACTACGAGCAGTACTTC.

This rearrangement joins TRBV4-2 to TRBJ1-3; the D is unclear. From germline, CDR1 is LGHNA and CDR2 YNFKEQ. The CDR3 contains 15 residues. V shed 0 bases and J shed 0 bases, with 6 bases lying between them. The CDR3 region has the DNA TGTGCCAGCAGCCAAGAGGTAGTCTCTGGAAACACCATATATTTT. Translated: CASSQEVVSGNTIYF.

The rearrangement links TRBV3-1 (or the pseudogene TRBV3-2) to TRBJ2-7; 14 nucleotides line up with TRBD2. CDR1 LGHDT and CDR2 YNNKEL come from the germline V gene (reference sequence). The length of the CDR3 is 15 residues. Germline trimming cut 4 bases from V and 2 bases from J; bases unmatched to any gene: 1. The CDR3 loop reads CASSLTSGGAYEQYF. The CDR3 DNA sequence: TGTGCCAGCAGCCTGACTAGCGGGGGGGCCTACGAGCAGTACTTC.

V and J are TRBV7-9 and TRBJ2-1, with 8 bases identical to TRBD2. Germline assignment: CDR1 SEHNR and CDR2 FQNEAQ (reference sequence). The CDR3 spans 17 residues. With 5 bases clipped from V and 4 bases from J, the junction kept 13 bases outside the gene matches. The CDR3 here is CASSAFRGGQVYNEQFF. For the CDR3, the DNA is TGTGCCAGCAGCGCTTTTCGCGGGGGGCAGGTTTACAATGAGCAGTTCTTC.

The chain combines TRBV12-5 with TRBJ1-5; possible D gene TRBD1, 5 bases. Germline V gene data show CDR1 as LGHNT and CDR2 as FRNRAP. The CDR3 consists of 17 residues. With 2 bases removed from V and 5 bases from J, the gap between germline ends came to 19 bases. This chain's CDR3 is CASGLPTGGGSDQPQHF. The DNA of the CDR3 is TGTGCTAGTGGTTTGCCCACCGGGGGGGGGTCGGATCAGCCCCAGCATTTT.

The chain has TRBV25-1 and TRBJ1-2; no clear D gene. Trimming pared 3 bases from V and 8 bases from J, leaving 19 bases between. The germline CDR1 and CDR2 sequences are MGHDK and SYGVNS. This CDR3 has 15 residues. CDR3 sequence reads: CASSDGVGPGRGYTF. The DNA of the CDR3 is TGTGCCAGCAGTGATGGGGTAGGGCCGGGGAGGGGCTACACCTTC.

About this clone: Different DNA sequences within this sample yield the same CDR3. This rearrangement joins TRBV18 to TRBJ1-1; D may be TRBD1 (6 bases). The CDR3 loop spans 13 amino acids. Germline assignment: CDR1 KGHSH and CDR2 LQKENI. V was trimmed by 6 bases and J by 3 bases, leaving 11 bases between them. The CDR3 spells CASSLNRDTEAFF. The CDR3 DNA is TGTGCCAGCTCCCTTAACAGGGACACTGAAGCTTTCTTT.

This rearrangement joins TRBV27 to TRBJ2-2; the match to TRBD1 covers 7 bases. Trimming took 5 bases from V and 6 from J; bases not matched to a gene: 9. Germline-derived CDR1 and CDR2 are MNHEY and SMNVEV (reference sequence). The CDR3 extends over 15 amino acids. DNA for the CDR3: TGTGCCAGCAGTCTCCGGGACAGAAGGTCCGGGGAGCTGTTTTTT. As protein: CASSLRDRRSGELFF.

The chain combines TRBV7-8 with TRBJ2-3, with 9 bases that match TRBD1. This CDR3 comprises 15 residues. Germline trimming cut 5 bases from V and 3 bases from J; bases unmatched to any gene: 6. Germline values: CDR1 SGHVS, CDR2 FQNEAQ. The DNA of the CDR3 is TGTGCCAGCAGCACCCGACAGGGGGGGACAGATACGCAGTATTTT. It is translated as CASSTRQGGTDTQYF.

The chain carries TRBV18 and TRBJ1-6; 9 nucleotides match TRBD1. The CDR3 covers 15 residues. V dropped 5 bases and J dropped 1; count of bases not matched to a gene: 0. CDR1 is KGHSH, CDR2 LQKENI, per germline. This chain's CDR3 is CASSGQGSYNSPLHF. CDR3 bases: TGTGCCAGCTCAGGACAGGGGTCCTATAATTCACCCCTCCACTTT.

The gene calls are TRBV6-6 and TRBJ1-6; 7 bases fit TRBD1. CDR1 and CDR2 (germline): MNHNY, SVGAGI (reference sequence). CDR3 size: 13 residues. With 5 bases clipped from V and 11 bases from J, the junction kept 6 bases outside the gene matches. The CDR3 coding sequence is TGTGCCAGCAGTACCAGACAGGGCCCACCCCTCCACTTT. It specifies CASSTRQGPPLHF.

V gene TRBV5-1 combines with J gene TRBJ1-3; TRBD1 is a possible D gene (6 bases). This CDR3 is built from 16 residues. The V gene lost 0 bases and the J gene lost 2 bases, with 12 bases spanning the gap. Germline lookup yields CDR1 SGHRS and CDR2 YFSETQ. The CDR3 DNA sequence: TGCGCCAGCAGCTTGGGAGGGGCAGGGGCTGGAAACACCATATATTTT. Translation: CASSLGGAGAGNTIYF.